The entry that follows covers one T cell receptor (beta chain) sequence. The antigen is undetermined. The trim removed 1 base at V and 6 bases at J, leaving 5 bases unmatched. The CDR3 runs 14 residues. Germline V gene lookup returns CDR1 SGHTA and CDR2 FQGNSA. These data belong to a study of T cell repertoires in breast cancer. Study details: Tumors, lymph nodes and blood came from breast cancer patients, plus healthy blood. On average each sample gave around 500,000 sequences, roughly 10 reads per cell.

Paired alpha-beta TCRs of CD8+ T cells were analyzed by expanded emulsion RT-PCR. General study results and limits: Tumor-free sentinel nodes shared only roughly 2.2% of tumor TCRs; involved nodes shared over 6.5%.

A second nested PCR with blocking oligonucleotides suppressed unpaired genes. Per emulsion RT-PCR mix: about 5,000-260,000 T cells plus C-region, Stepout, V-region primers. One entry per CDR3 protein, called by TCRdb with MiXCR from the emulsion pairing reads. The table includes more than 350 distinct CDR3 sequences, less than 50% detected once. Sequencing was carried out using CD8+ T cells. V is TRBV7-2 and J is TRBJ1-2; 7 bases fit TRBD1. The TCR was taken from a pool of human donors with breast cancer or a healthy control (not recorded which). The CDR3 spells CASSLVKGAHGYTF. The CDR3 region has the DNA TGTGCCAGCAGCTTAGTAAAGGGGGCGCATGGCTACACCTTC.